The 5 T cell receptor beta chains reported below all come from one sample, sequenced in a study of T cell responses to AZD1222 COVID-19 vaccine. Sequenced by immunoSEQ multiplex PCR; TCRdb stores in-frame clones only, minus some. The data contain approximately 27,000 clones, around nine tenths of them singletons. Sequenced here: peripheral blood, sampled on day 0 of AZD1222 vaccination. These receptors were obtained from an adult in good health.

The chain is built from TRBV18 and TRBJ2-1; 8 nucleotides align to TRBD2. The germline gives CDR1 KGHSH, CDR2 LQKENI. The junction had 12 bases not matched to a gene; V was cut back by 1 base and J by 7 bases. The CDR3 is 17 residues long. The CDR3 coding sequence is TGTGCCAGCTCACCACTAAACCCGGCGGGGGGTGATAATGAGCAGTTCTTC. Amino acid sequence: CASSPLNPAGGDNEQFF.

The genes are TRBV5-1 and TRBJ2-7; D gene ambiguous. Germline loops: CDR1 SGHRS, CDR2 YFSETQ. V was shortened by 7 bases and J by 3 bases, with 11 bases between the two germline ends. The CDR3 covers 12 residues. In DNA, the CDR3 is TGCGCCAGCTCACGCGGCGACTACGAGCAGTACTTC. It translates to CASSRGDYEQYF.

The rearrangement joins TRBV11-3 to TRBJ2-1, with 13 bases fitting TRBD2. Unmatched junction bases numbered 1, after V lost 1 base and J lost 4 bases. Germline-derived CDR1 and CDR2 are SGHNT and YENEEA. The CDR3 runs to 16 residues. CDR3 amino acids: CASSLVGLAGYNEQFF. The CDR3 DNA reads TGTGCCAGCAGCTTAGTGGGACTAGCGGGATACAATGAGCAGTTCTTC.

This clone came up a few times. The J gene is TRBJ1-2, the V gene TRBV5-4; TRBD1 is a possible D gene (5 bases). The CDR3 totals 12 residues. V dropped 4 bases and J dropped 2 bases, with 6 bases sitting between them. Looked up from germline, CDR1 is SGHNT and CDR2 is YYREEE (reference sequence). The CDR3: CASSRDNYGYTF. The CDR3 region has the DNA TGTGCCAGCAGCCGGGACAACTATGGCTACACCTTC.

The CDR3 DNA is TGTGCCAGCAGTTACTCGGAGGCAGCAGATACGCAGTATTTT. Translated, it gives CASSYSEAADTQYF. The rearrangement joins TRBV6-2 or TRBV6-3 to TRBJ2-3; possible D gene TRBD2, 5 bases. V lost 0 bases to trimming and J lost 4 bases, with 8 bases between them. Germline V gene sequence: CDR1 MNHEY, CDR2 SVGEGT. This CDR3 contains 14 residues.